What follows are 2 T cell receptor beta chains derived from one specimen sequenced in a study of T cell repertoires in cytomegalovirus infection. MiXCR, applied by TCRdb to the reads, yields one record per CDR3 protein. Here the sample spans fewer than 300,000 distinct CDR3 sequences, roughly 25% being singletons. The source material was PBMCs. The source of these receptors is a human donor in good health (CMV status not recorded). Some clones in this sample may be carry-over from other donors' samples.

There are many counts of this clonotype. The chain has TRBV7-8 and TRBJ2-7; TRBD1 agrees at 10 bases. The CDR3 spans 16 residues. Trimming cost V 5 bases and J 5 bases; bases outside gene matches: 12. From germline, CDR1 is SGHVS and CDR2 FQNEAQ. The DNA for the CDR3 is TGTGCCAGCAGCGGCAGGGGGACAGGGGCTTCGAACGAGCAGTACTTC. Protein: CASSGRGTGASNEQYF.

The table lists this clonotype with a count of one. DNA for the CDR3: TGCAGTGCTACGGGACTAGCGGGAAAAGCTTCCGAGCAGTACTTC. Its translation: CSATGLAGKASEQYF. The J gene is TRBJ2-7, the V gene TRBV20-1; TRBD2 aligns across 13 bases. The CDR3 consists of 15 residues. Germline trimming cut 4 bases from V and 6 bases from J; bases unmatched to any gene: 9. Germline CDR1 DFQATT, CDR2 SNEGSKA (reference sequence).